These T cell receptor beta chains were read from a single sample in a study of T-cell memory formation after mild COVID-19. One entry per CDR3 protein results from TCRdb running MiXCR on the 5' RACE reads. The table has 100,000 to 120,000 distinct CDR3 sequences, 18% seen once. The source material was PBMCs or a T cell subset sorted from them (not recorded which). The receptors stem from a man aged 18-30 years who had mild COVID-19 (a few samples of this study predate the infection). Cell type and time point are not known. CDR3s include the opening cysteine and the closing phenylalanine or tryptophan. The order of the fields is V gene, clone size, J gene, D gene, CDR3 DNA, CDR3 protein. The D gene is left open where the match is weak. Some rows have no size entry. The others give once, few or many, or a class for an expanded clone.

>TRBV7-2|NA|TRBJ2-5|TRBD1
TGTGCCAGCAGCAGAGCTGGGACAGTACAAGAGACCCAGTACTTC
CASSRAGTVQETQYF
>TRBV7-8|NA|TRBJ2-2|NA
TGTGCCAGCAGCTCCGCCCCGGGGCAGAACACCGGGGAGCTGTTTTTT
CASSSAPGQNTGELFF
>TRBV15|NA|TRBJ2-3|NA
TGTGCCACCAGCAACGGGCCGGGACCCCCGGAGACGCAGTATTTT
CATSNGPGPPETQYF
>TRBV7-9|NA|TRBJ2-4|TRBD2
TGTGCCAGCAGCACCCTAGCGGGGACCGACATTCAGTACTTC
CASSTLAGTDIQYF
>TRBV7-9|NA|TRBJ1-5|NA
TGTGCCAGCAGGAGGGAATCGCAGCCCCAGCATTTT
CASRRESQPQHF
>TRBV12-3/TRBV12-4|NA|TRBJ1-4|TRBD1
TGTGCCAGCAACAGGGGTAACAATGAAAAACTGTTTTTT
CASNRGNNEKLFF
>TRBV12-3/TRBV12-4|few|TRBJ1-6|NA
TGTGCCAGCAGTTTACTCGGGGCATCACCCCTCCACTTT
CASSLLGASPLHF
>TRBV6-1|NA|TRBJ1-1|NA
TGTGCCAGCAGCCCTTTGGGGGCAGTTTACACTGAAGCTTTCTTT
CASSPLGAVYTEAFF
>TRBV4-3|few|TRBJ1-2|NA
TGCGCCAGCAGCCAAGACGCAAGGTCTAACTATGGCTACACCTTC
CASSQDARSNYGYTF
>TRBV5-1|few|TRBJ1-2|NA
TGCGCCAGCGGGGCGGACAACTATGGCTACACCTTC
CASGADNYGYTF
>TRBV7-9|NA|TRBJ2-1|NA
TGTGCCAGCAGCTTGGTAGCTAGCGATTATGAGCAGTTCTTC
CASSLVASDYEQFF
>TRBV7-3|NA|TRBJ1-4|TRBD1
TGTGCCAGCAGCTTTGGCGGGACAGGGGTTCCGCCTGGTGAAAAACTGTTTTTT
CASSFGGTGVPPGEKLFF
>TRBV18|NA|TRBJ1-2|NA
TGTGCCAGCTCCCTCATAGGGGGTAACTATGGCTACACCTTC
CASSLIGGNYGYTF
>TRBV7-2|NA|TRBJ2-5|NA
TGTGCCAGCAGCCCCAGGATGAGCCAAGAGACCCAGTACTTC
CASSPRMSQETQYF
>TRBV20-1|NA|TRBJ2-1|NA
TGCAGTGCTAGAGCTCCAAGCGGAATTGAGCAGTTCTTC
CSARAPSGIEQFF
>TRBV10-3|NA|TRBJ2-3|NA
TGTGCCATCAGTGAGCGGGGGGCTGAGGATACGCAGTATTTT
CAISERGAEDTQYF
>TRBV7-3|few|TRBJ1-2|TRBD1
TGTGCCAGCAGCTCCGGGACAGGGGAATTGGGCTACACCTTC
CASSSGTGELGYTF